Listed below are T cell receptor beta chains from one sample, sequenced in a study of radiation and T cells in renal cell carcinoma. The data were produced by immunoSEQ multiplex PCR, yet TCRdb's version contains in-frame clones alone and is incomplete. Among about 150,000 clones listed, about nine tenths were seen once. This specimen consisted of blood, obtained from a patient whose treatment included radiotherapy and nephrectomy. These receptors were obtained from a woman in her sixties or seventies with renal cell carcinoma. Each CDR3 is given with its conserved first and last residue. The D gene is left open where the match is weak. Some rows mark clone size as missing; the rest say once, few, many or name a class of expanded clone.

V gene: TRBV30
J gene: TRBJ1-5
D gene: -
clone size: few
CDR3 DNA: TGTGCCTGGAGTTGGGGGGACGGTAGCAATCAGCCCCAGCATTTT
CDR3 protein: CAWSWGDGSNQPQHF

V gene: TRBV5-5
J gene: TRBJ1-2
D gene: TRBD1
clone size: -
CDR3 DNA: TGTGCCAGCAGCTTGGAGGGGGCGGGACCAGTTGGCTACACCTTC
CDR3 protein: CASSLEGAGPVGYTF

V gene: TRBV2
J gene: TRBJ1-1
D gene: -
clone size: few
CDR3 DNA: TGTGCCAGCAGCCCGGGGGCCGGTGAAGCTTTCTTT
CDR3 protein: CASSPGAGEAFF

V gene: TRBV28
J gene: TRBJ2-7
D gene: -
clone size: -
CDR3 DNA: TGTGCCAGCAGGCCCTCCGCGGGCAACCAGCAGTACTTC
CDR3 protein: CASRPSAGNQQYF

V gene: TRBV14
J gene: TRBJ2-3
D gene: TRBD1
clone size: -
CDR3 DNA: TGTGCCAGCAGCAAAAAGTACAGGGGTCCTACGCAGTATTTT
CDR3 protein: CASSKKYRGPTQYF

V gene: TRBV7-2
J gene: TRBJ1-5
D gene: -
clone size: -
CDR3 DNA: TGTGCCAGCAGCCCTGGGGATAGCAATCAGCCCCAGCATTTT
CDR3 protein: CASSPGDSNQPQHF

V gene: TRBV11-2
J gene: TRBJ2-5
D gene: TRBD2
clone size: -
CDR3 DNA: TGTGCCAGCAGCTTAGAAGGACTAGCGGGAGAGACCCAGTACTTC
CDR3 protein: CASSLEGLAGETQYF

V gene: TRBV19
J gene: TRBJ2-1
D gene: TRBD1
clone size: -
CDR3 DNA: TGTGCCAGTAGTATAACGTGGGACAGGGTTTACAATGAGCAGTTCTTC
CDR3 protein: CASSITWDRVYNEQFF

V gene: TRBV13
J gene: TRBJ1-1
D gene: TRBD1
clone size: -
CDR3 DNA: TGTGCCAGCAGCTTTAATCCAGGGGGGGCTGAAGCTTTCTTT
CDR3 protein: CASSFNPGGAEAFF

V gene: TRBV10-3
J gene: TRBJ2-3
D gene: TRBD1
clone size: -
CDR3 DNA: TGTGCCATCAGTGAGTCGACTCAGGGGGCGCTGGGAGATACGCAGTATTTT
CDR3 protein: CAISESTQGALGDTQYF

V gene: TRBV2
J gene: TRBJ2-1
D gene: TRBD2
clone size: -
CDR3 DNA: TGTGCCAGCAGTGATAGCGGGGGGTCTTACAATGAGCAGTTCTTC
CDR3 protein: CASSDSGGSYNEQFF

V gene: TRBV6-1
J gene: TRBJ1-2
D gene: -
clone size: -
CDR3 DNA: TGTGCCAGCGATTCCCGCGGGGGGGTTCCCTATGGCTACACCTTC
CDR3 protein: CASDSRGGVPYGYTF

V gene: TRBV4-3
J gene: TRBJ1-1
D gene: -
clone size: -
CDR3 DNA: TGCGCCAGCAGCCAAGATGGGGGGGGCGAGAGAGGGACTGAAGCTTTCTTT
CDR3 protein: CASSQDGGGERGTEAFF

V gene: TRBV7-3
J gene: TRBJ2-2
D gene: -
clone size: -
CDR3 DNA: TGTGCCAGCAGCTCCAGCAGGGAGCTGTTTTTT
CDR3 protein: CASSSSRELFF

V gene: TRBV11-3
J gene: TRBJ2-1
D gene: -
clone size: -
CDR3 DNA: TGTGCCAGCAGCTTAGGCCAACTAGCCCATGAGCAGTTCTTC
CDR3 protein: CASSLGQLAHEQFF

V gene: TRBV5-1
J gene: TRBJ2-5
D gene: TRBD2
clone size: -
CDR3 DNA: TGCGCCAGCAGCTTCGGCGGGGGCCAAGAGACCCAGTACTTC
CDR3 protein: CASSFGGGQETQYF

V gene: TRBV7-2
J gene: TRBJ2-3
D gene: TRBD1
clone size: -
CDR3 DNA: TGTGCCAGCAGCCCAAGGGGACAGGGGCTAATCGGGACAGATACGCAGTATTTT
CDR3 protein: CASSPRGQGLIGTDTQYF

V gene: TRBV27
J gene: TRBJ2-3
D gene: -
clone size: -
CDR3 DNA: TGTGCCAGCAGTAAGAGGGGGGCGACGGAAACAGATACGCAGTATTTT
CDR3 protein: CASSKRGATETDTQYF

V gene: TRBV10-1
J gene: TRBJ2-7
D gene: -
clone size: -
CDR3 DNA: TGCGCCAGCAGCCGGGGGGCCTCCGAGTACGAGCAGTACTTC
CDR3 protein: CASSRGASEYEQYF

V gene: TRBV4-3
J gene: TRBJ2-7
D gene: -
clone size: -
CDR3 DNA: TGCGCCAGCAGCCCGAGTCAGAGTTCCTACGAGCAGTACTTC
CDR3 protein: CASSPSQSSYEQYF

V gene: TRBV7-2
J gene: TRBJ1-1
D gene: -
clone size: -
CDR3 DNA: TGTGCCAGCAGCTTAGAAAGCAGGGTCGCTTTCTTT
CDR3 protein: CASSLESRVAFF

V gene: TRBV6-6
J gene: TRBJ1-3
D gene: -
clone size: few
CDR3 DNA: TGTGCCAGCAGTGCGGGATTACCTGGAAACACCATATATTTT
CDR3 protein: CASSAGLPGNTIYF

V gene: TRBV29-1
J gene: TRBJ1-2
D gene: -
clone size: -
CDR3 DNA: TGCAGCGTGGACGTTCCCTTCTACACCTTC
CDR3 protein: CSVDVPFYTF

V gene: TRBV29-1
J gene: TRBJ2-7
D gene: -
clone size: once
CDR3 DNA: TGCAGCGTTGACAATTCCTACGAGCAGTACTTC
CDR3 protein: CSVDNSYEQYF

V gene: TRBV9
J gene: TRBJ2-3
D gene: -
clone size: -
CDR3 DNA: TGTGCCAGCAGCGTAGCTACAGATACGCAGTATTTT
CDR3 protein: CASSVATDTQYF

V gene: TRBV6-1
J gene: TRBJ2-4
D gene: -
clone size: -
CDR3 DNA: TGTGCCAGCAGTGAAGCAGGACTAGCCAAAAACATTCAGTACTTC
CDR3 protein: CASSEAGLAKNIQYF

V gene: TRBV5-4
J gene: TRBJ2-7
D gene: -
clone size: -
CDR3 DNA: TGTGCCAGCAGCTGGGACTTTTCCTACGAGCAGTACTTC
CDR3 protein: CASSWDFSYEQYF

V gene: TRBV7-8
J gene: TRBJ2-3
D gene: TRBD2
clone size: -
CDR3 DNA: TGTGCCAGCAGCCGCAGGACTAGCGGGGGGTATGGAGATACGCAGTATTTT
CDR3 protein: CASSRRTSGGYGDTQYF